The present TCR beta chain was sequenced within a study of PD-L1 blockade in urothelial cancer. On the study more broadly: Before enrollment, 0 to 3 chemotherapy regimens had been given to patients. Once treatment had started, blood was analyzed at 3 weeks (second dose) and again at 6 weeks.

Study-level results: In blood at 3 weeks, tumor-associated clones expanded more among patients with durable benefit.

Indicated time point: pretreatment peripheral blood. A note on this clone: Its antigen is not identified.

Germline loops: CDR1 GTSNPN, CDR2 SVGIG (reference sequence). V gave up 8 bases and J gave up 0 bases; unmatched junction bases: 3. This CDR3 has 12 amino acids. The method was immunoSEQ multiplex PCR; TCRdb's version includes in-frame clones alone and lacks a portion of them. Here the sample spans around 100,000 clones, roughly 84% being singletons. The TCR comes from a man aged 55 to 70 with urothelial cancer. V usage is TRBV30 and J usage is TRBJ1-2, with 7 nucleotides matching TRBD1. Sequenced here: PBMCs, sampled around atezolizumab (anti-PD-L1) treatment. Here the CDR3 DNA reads TGTGCCGGGACAGAAGCTAACTATGGCTACACCTTC. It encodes CAGTEANYGYTF.